The count of the clone carrying this T cell receptor beta chain is one. No antigen is known for it. This sample is part of a study of cytomegalovirus exposure and HLA in healthy donors. At the level of the study: Sequencing of 150 million to 200 million T cells in an earlier analysis found 100 million to 140 million unique TCR beta sequences. Study outcomes and limitations: A prior analysis recorded that most TCR beta V segments were productive about 90% or about 30% of the time. Sequencing had likely introduced a cluster of highly shared sequence variants as an artifact.

The PCR ran on 60 Vbeta and 13 Jbeta primers. Sequenced by immunoSEQ multiplex PCR; TCRdb stores in-frame clones only, minus some. The table includes some 200,000 clones, more than 65% detected once. This CDR3 comprises 15 residues. With 4 bases clipped from V and 14 bases from J, the junction kept 15 bases outside the gene matches. Germline V gene lookup returns CDR1 MDHEN and CDR2 SYDVKM. What was sequenced was PBMCs. The TCR was taken from a man aged 50 to 60 in good health and CMV-seronegative. This rearrangement joins TRBV28 to TRBJ1-4; TRBD1 agrees at 8 bases. The CDR3 sequence: CASSYRQGSLKGLFF. The CDR3 bases are TGTGCCAGCAGTTACCGACAGGGGTCCTTGAAGGGGCTGTTTTTT.